Following are 21 T cell receptor beta chains from one sample sequenced in a study of blood T cells in healthy people across ages. Alongside a J-beta primer mix, a sample-barcoded 5' primer served in a second PCR lasting about 7 to 12 cycles. TCRdb reanalysed the 5' RACE reads using MiXCR and keeps one entry per CDR3 protein. The sample yields more than 1,400,000 distinct CDR3 sequences, roughly 40% seen once. Sequenced input: blood. The source is a young woman in good health.

The chain carries TRBV28 and TRBJ2-3; tentative D call: TRBD1 (6 bases). Trimming removed 8 bases from V and 0 bases from J, with 15 bases in between. The CDR3 is 15 amino acids. Germline CDR1 MDHEN, CDR2 SYDVKM. CDR3 in DNA: TGTGCCAGCGGTACCGGGACATCGAGCACAGATACGCAGTATTTT. Protein product: CASGTGTSSTDTQYF.

This clonotype has only a few counts. The genes are TRBV12-3 or TRBV12-4 and TRBJ2-4; D not resolved. This CDR3 comprises 14 residues. V lost 3 bases and J lost 6, with 12 bases in between. CDR3 amino acids: CASSFGLERNIQYF. The CDR3 DNA reads TGTGCCAGCAGTTTTGGGCTAGAACGAAACATTCAGTACTTC.

V and J are TRBV7-6 and TRBJ2-2, with TRBD2 identical over 9 bases. CDR1 is SGHVS, CDR2 FNYEAQ, per germline. CDR3 size: 15 residues. V dropped 1 base and J dropped 6; count of bases not matched to a gene: 3. The CDR3 DNA is TGTGCCAGCAGCTTAGGGGGACTAGCCCCCGGGGAGCTGTTTTTT. Residues: CASSLGGLAPGELFF. Combining the CDR3 with reference TRBV7-6 and TRBJ2-2 gives the whole variable domain GAGVSQSPRYKVTKRGQDVALRCDPISGHVSLYWYRQALGQGPEFLTYFNYEAQQDKSGLPNDRFSAERPEGSISTLTIQRTEQRDSAMYRCASSLGGLAPGELFFGEGSRLTVL.

This clonotype was detected ten times or more. The chain uses TRBV29-1 and TRBJ2-5; D possibly corresponds to TRBD1 (5 bases). The CDR3 is 12 amino acids. V lost 7 bases and J 5 bases, leaving 14 bases between the germline ends. Germline V CDR1 and CDR2: SQVTM, ANQGSEA. CDR3 sequence (DNA): TGCAGCGGGCAGGGTTCAGGCGAGACCCAGTACTTC. As protein: CSGQGSGETQYF.

This clonotype was picked up a small number of times. The DNA for the CDR3 is TGTGCCACCAGTGCCCCCCCCGGGACTAGCGGGAAGGGCTCCTACAATGAGCAGTTCTTC. Translating gives CATSAPPGTSGKGSYNEQFF. The V gene is TRBV24-1, the J gene TRBJ2-1; TRBD2 matches at 13 bases. CDR3 length: 20 amino acids. Germline values: CDR1 KGHDR, CDR2 SFDVKD. The V segment lost 5 bases and the J segment 0 bases; nucleotides outside the gene matches: 12.

The chain employs TRBV6-5 and TRBJ2-1; the D gene is possibly TRBD2 (6 bases). V was trimmed by 2 bases and J by 6 bases, leaving 11 bases between them. CDR3 length equals 14 residues. Germline CDR1 is MNHEY and CDR2 is SVGAGI. The CDR3 protein is CASSYGPSVNEQFF. CDR3 nucleotides: TGTGCCAGCAGTTACGGGCCTAGCGTCAATGAGCAGTTCTTC.

This rearrangement joins TRBV6-1 to TRBJ2-7; D is unclear. The CDR3 sequence is 15 residues long. With 8 bases removed from V and 0 bases from J, the gap between germline ends came to 17 bases. Germline CDR1 is MNHNS and CDR2 is SASEGT. CDR3 coding DNA: TGTGCCAGCGGGCGGACGGCCGCCAGCTCCTACGAGCAGTACTTC. Translating gives CASGRTAASSYEQYF.

This clonotype appeared a few times. The chain is built from TRBV10-3 and TRBJ1-2; D gene uncertain. Trimming removed 6 bases from V and 7 bases from J, with 24 bases in between. Germline V gene sequence: CDR1 ENHRY, CDR2 SYGVKD. This CDR3 contains 16 residues. The DNA of the CDR3 is TGTGCCATCAGAGACTCCTTAGTAGTACAGCCGGGTGGCTACACCTTC. Encoded protein: CAIRDSLVVQPGGYTF.

This rearrangement joins TRBV20-1 to TRBJ1-1, with 8 bases matching TRBD1. Germline CDR1 reads DFQATT; CDR2 reads SNEGSKA (reference sequence). The CDR3 sequence is 14 residues long. Trimming at V came to 4 bases and at J to 5 bases, leaving 9 bases not matched to a gene. The chain's CDR3 is CSAKIGTGGTEAFF. CDR3 DNA sequence: TGCAGTGCTAAAATAGGGACAGGAGGGACTGAAGCTTTCTTT.

This clonotype was seen more than once but under ten times. The chain recombines TRBV20-1 with TRBJ2-1; 8 bases are shared with TRBD2. J was trimmed by 14 bases and V by 4 bases; bases with no gene match: 13. The CDR3 runs to 13 residues. The germline V gene encodes CDR1 DFQATT and CDR2 SNEGSKA (reference sequence). CDR3 loop: CSATIGDSGNKFF. The CDR3 bases are TGCAGTGCTACCATAGGGGATAGCGGGAACAAGTTCTTC.

V is TRBV7-2 and J is TRBJ2-1, with 9 bases that match TRBD2. TRBJ2-7 matches the DNA end more closely, so the J call is doubtful. The CDR3 contains 16 residues. CDR1 is SGHTA and CDR2 is FQGNSA in the germline V gene. In nucleotides, the CDR3 is TGTGCCAGCAGCTTAGCGGCTAGCGGGACCTACAATGAGCAGTACTTC. It yields the protein CASSLAASGTYNEQYF.

Only a few counts were recorded for this clonotype. The chain links TRBV9 to TRBJ1-4; D may be TRBD1 (5 bases). V was cut by 3 bases and J by 0 bases, with 9 bases left in between. The CDR3 is made up of 15 amino acids. Looked up from germline, CDR1 is SGDLS and CDR2 is YYNGEE. The CDR3 nucleotides are TGTGCCAGCAGCGAGGAAGGGGCAACTAATGAAAAACTGTTTTTT. It yields the protein CASSEEGATNEKLFF.

With regard to this clonotype: A junction boundary mismatches the germline segment, possibly from a read error. The rearrangement joins TRBV27 to TRBJ2-1; 9 positions match TRBD1. Germline CDR1 MNHEY, CDR2 SMNVEV (reference sequence). The CDR3 is made up of 13 amino acids. The CDR3 DNA is TGTGCCTGCAGTTTATTGGACAGGGGTCTTTGGTTCTTC. As protein: CACSLLDRGLWFF.

This clonotype has just a few counts. In DNA form, the CDR3 reads TGCAGTGCTAGAGTTGAGGACGGGGCCTACGAGCAGTACTTC. This sequence encodes CSARVEDGAYEQYF. The V gene is TRBV20-1, the J gene TRBJ2-7; the D gene is possibly TRBD2 (5 bases). With 1 base removed from V and 2 bases from J, the gap between germline ends came to 12 bases. The CDR3 is 14 amino acids. The germline CDR1 and CDR2 sequences are DFQATT and SNEGSKA (reference sequence).

This clonotype has a handful of counts. The chain joins TRBV12-3 or TRBV12-4 to TRBJ1-4; no reliable D call. CDR3 length equals 14 residues. Trimming left V 6 bases short and J 0 bases short, with 8 bases between. DNA of the CDR3: TGTGCCAGCAGCGAGGGTGCAACTAATGAAAAACTGTTTTTT. Its translation is CASSEGATNEKLFF.

V usage is TRBV9 and J usage is TRBJ2-7, with D perhaps assigned TRBD1 or TRBD2 (5 bases each). The germline V gene has CDR1 SGDLS and CDR2 YYNGEE. Trimming left V 3 bases short and J 1 base short, with 11 bases between. This CDR3 is 14 amino acids long. The CDR3 DNA follows: TGTGCCAGCAGCGCTGGGGACGGATCCTACGAGCAGTACTTC. It specifies CASSAGDGSYEQYF.

V and J are TRBV6-1 and TRBJ2-3, with D perhaps TRBD2 (5 bases). V was pared by 10 bases and J by 9 bases, with 20 bases between. CDR3 length: 13 residues. Germline CDR1 and CDR2: MNHNS and SASEGT. This CDR3 reads CAIRESGEETQYF. The CDR3 DNA sequence: TGTGCCATCCGGGAAAGTGGTGAGGAGACGCAGTATTTT.

The chain couples TRBV6-5 to TRBJ1-3; no reliable D call. This CDR3 region has 13 residues. Per the germline V gene, CDR1 is MNHEY and CDR2 is SVGAGI. V lost 6 bases and J 1 base, leaving 7 bases between the germline ends. Here the CDR3 DNA reads TGTGCCAGCAGGGGGTTATCTGGAAACACCATATATTTT. This encodes CASRGLSGNTIYF.

The sample holds a few counts of this clonotype. The chain carries TRBV12-3 or TRBV12-4 and TRBJ1-2; 8 bases agree with TRBD1. CDR3 size: 13 residues. Germline trimming cut 7 bases from V and 7 bases from J; bases unmatched to any gene: 8. The CDR3 loop is CASIRTGKGGYTF. As DNA, the CDR3 is TGTGCCAGCATCCGGACAGGGAAAGGTGGCTACACCTTC.

The sample holds a few counts of this clonotype. V usage is TRBV7-9 and J usage is TRBJ1-2; D gene unclear. The germline V gene has CDR1 SEHNR and CDR2 FQNEAQ (reference sequence). Trimming left V 5 bases short and J 4 bases short, with 11 bases between. The CDR3 runs 13 residues. The CDR3 sequence: CASSLGVIYGYTF. The CDR3 DNA sequence: TGTGCCAGCAGCCTTGGTGTTATCTATGGCTACACCTTC.

This clonotype was found a few times. V usage is TRBV27 and J usage is TRBJ2-1, with D perhaps TRBD2 (7 bases). Per germline, CDR1 MNHEY and CDR2 SMNVEV (reference sequence). V was trimmed by 0 bases and J by 8 bases, leaving 11 bases between them. This CDR3 region has 14 residues. This chain's CDR3 is CASSLSAGADEQFF. The CDR3 DNA reads TGTGCCAGCAGTTTATCGGCGGGGGCCGATGAGCAGTTCTTC.